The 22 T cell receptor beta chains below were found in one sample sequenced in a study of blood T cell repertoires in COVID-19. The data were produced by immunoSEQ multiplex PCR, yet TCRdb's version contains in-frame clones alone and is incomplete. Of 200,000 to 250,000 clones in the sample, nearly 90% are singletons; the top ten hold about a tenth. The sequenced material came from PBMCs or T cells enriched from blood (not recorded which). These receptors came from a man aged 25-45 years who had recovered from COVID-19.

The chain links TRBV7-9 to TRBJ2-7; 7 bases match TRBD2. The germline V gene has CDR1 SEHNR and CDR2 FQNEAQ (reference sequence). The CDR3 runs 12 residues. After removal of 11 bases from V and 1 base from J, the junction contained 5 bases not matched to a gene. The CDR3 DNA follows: TGTGCCGCGGGAGACTCTTCCTACGAGCAGTACTTC. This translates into CAAGDSSYEQYF.

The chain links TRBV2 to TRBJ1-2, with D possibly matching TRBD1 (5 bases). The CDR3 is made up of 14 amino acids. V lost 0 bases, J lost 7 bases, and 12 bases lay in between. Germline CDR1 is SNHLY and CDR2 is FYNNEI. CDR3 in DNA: TGTGCCAGCAGTGAAGCTTCAGGGCGAGGTGGCTACACCTTC. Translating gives CASSEASGRGGYTF. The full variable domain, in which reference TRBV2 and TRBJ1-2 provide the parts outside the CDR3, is EPEVTQTPSHQVTQMGQEVILRCVPISNHLYFYWYRQILGQKVEFLVSFYNNEISEKSEIFDDQFSVERPDGSNFTLKIRSTKLEDSAMYFCASSEASGRGGYTFGSGTRLTVV.

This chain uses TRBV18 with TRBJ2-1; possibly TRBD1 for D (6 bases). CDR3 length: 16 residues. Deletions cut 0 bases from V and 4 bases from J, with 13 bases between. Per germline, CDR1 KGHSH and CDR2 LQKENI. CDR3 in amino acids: CASSPPQGQLYNEQFF. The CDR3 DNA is TGTGCCAGCTCACCACCTCAAGGACAGCTATACAATGAGCAGTTCTTC.

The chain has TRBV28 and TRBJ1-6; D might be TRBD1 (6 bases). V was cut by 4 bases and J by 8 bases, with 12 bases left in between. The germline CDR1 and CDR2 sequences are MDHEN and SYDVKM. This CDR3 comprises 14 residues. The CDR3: CASSWSQGDSPLHF. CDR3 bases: TGTGCCAGCAGTTGGTCACAGGGTGATTCACCCCTCCACTTT.

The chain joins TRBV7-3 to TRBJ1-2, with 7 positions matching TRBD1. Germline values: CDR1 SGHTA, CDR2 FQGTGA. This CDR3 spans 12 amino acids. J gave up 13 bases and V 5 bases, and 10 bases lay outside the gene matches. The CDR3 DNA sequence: TGTGCCAGCAGCCCCCCCAGACAGGGAGGCACCTTC. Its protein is CASSPPRQGGTF. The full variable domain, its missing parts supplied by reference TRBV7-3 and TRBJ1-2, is GAGVSQTPSNKVTEKGKYVELRCDPISGHTALYWYRQSLGQGPEFLIYFQGTGAADDSGLPNDRFFAVRPEGSVSTLKIQRTERGDSAVYLCASSPPRQGGTFGSGTRLTVV.

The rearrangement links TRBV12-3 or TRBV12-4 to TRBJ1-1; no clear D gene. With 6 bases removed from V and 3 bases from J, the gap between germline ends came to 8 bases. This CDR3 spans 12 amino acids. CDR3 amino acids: CASRSADTEAFF. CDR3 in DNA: TGTGCCAGCAGGAGTGCCGACACTGAAGCTTTCTTT.

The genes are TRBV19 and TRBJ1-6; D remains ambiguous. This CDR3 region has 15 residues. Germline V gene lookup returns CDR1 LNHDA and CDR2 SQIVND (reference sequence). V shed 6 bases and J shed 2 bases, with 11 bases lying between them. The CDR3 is CASREGSAYNSPLHF. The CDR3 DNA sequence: TGTGCCAGTAGGGAGGGATCGGCCTATAATTCACCCCTCCACTTT.

For the CDR3, the DNA is TGTGCCAGCAGCTTAGTGGCGGGGGGGCCGGAGACCCAGTACTTC. Protein: CASSLVAGGPETQYF. This rearrangement joins TRBV7-6 to TRBJ2-5; 9 bases are shared with TRBD2. CDR1 and CDR2 from the germline V gene are SGHVS and FNYEAQ. Trimming took 1 base from V and 5 from J; bases not matched to a gene: 5. This CDR3 region has 15 residues.

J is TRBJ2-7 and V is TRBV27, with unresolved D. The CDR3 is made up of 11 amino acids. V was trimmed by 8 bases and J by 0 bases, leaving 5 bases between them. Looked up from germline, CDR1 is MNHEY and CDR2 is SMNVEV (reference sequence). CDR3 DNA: TGTGCCAGCCGTAGCTCCTACGAGCAGTACTTC. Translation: CASRSSYEQYF.

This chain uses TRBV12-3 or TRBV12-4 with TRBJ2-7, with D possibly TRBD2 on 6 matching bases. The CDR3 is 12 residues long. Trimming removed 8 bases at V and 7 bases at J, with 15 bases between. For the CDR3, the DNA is TGTGCCAGCGGCATTACCCGGGGGGAGCAGTACTTC. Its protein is CASGITRGEQYF.

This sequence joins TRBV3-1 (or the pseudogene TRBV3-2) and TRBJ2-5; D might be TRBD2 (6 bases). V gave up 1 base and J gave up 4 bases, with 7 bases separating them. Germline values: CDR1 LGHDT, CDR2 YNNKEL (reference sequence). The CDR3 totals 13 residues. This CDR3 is CASSQGLGETQYF. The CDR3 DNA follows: TGTGCCAGCAGCCAAGGACTAGGAGAGACCCAGTACTTC.

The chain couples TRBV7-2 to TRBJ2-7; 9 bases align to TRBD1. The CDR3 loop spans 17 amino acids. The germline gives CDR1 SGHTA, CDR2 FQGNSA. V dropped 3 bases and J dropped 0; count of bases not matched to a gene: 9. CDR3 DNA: TGTGCCAGCAGCTTCCCGGGGGACAGGGCTCCCTCCTACGAGCAGTACTTC. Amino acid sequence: CASSFPGDRAPSYEQYF. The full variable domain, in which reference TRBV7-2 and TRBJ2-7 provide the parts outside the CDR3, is GAGVSQSPSNKVTEKGKDVELRCDPISGHTALYWYRQSLGQGLEFLIYFQGNSAPDKSGLPSDRFSAERTGGSVSTLTIQRTQQEDSAVYLCASSFPGDRAPSYEQYFGPGTRLTVT.

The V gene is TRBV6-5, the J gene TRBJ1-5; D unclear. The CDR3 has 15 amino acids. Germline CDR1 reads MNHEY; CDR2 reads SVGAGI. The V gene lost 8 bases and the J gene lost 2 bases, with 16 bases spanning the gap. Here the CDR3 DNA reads TGTGCCAGCGGTTCCGCGGGCCTAGGCAATCAGCCCCAGCATTTT. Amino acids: CASGSAGLGNQPQHF.

In DNA, the CDR3 is TGTGCCAGCAGTTTAATAGATGGCGGGAGCTTGACTGAGCAGTTCTTC. Encoded protein: CASSLIDGGSLTEQFF. This rearrangement joins TRBV9 to TRBJ2-1, with 7 bases fitting TRBD2. Germline V gene lookup returns CDR1 SGDLS and CDR2 YYNGEE. CDR3 size: 16 residues. Losses at the gene ends were 5 bases for V and 9 bases for J; bases not matched to a gene: 17. Based on the CDR3 plus reference TRBV9 and TRBJ2-1, the full variable domain is DSGVTQTPKHLITATGQRVTLRCSPRSGDLSVYWYQQSLDQGLQFLIQYYNGEERAKGNILERFSAQQFPDLHSELNLSSLELGDSALYFCASSLIDGGSLTEQFFGPGTRLTVL.

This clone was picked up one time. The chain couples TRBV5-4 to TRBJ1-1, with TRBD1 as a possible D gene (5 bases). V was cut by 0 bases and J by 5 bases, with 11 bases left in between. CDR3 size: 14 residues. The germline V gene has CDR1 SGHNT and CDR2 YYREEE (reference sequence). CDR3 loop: CASSLGGEGTEAFF. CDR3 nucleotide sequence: TGTGCCAGCAGCTTGGGAGGGGAGGGGACTGAAGCTTTCTTT.

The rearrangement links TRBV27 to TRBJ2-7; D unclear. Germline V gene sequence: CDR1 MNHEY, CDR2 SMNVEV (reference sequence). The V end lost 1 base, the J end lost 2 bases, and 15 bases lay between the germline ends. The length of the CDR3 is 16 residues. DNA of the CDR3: TGTGCCAGCAGTTTATTTTTGGCCAGCGAGCCCTACGAGCAGTACTTC. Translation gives CASSLFLASEPYEQYF.

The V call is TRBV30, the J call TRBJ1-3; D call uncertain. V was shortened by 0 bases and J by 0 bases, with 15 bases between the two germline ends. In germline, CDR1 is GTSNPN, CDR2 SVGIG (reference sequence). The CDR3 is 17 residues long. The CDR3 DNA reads TGTGCCTGGAGTGTACTTTGGGCAACCGACTCTGGAAACACCATATATTTT. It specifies CAWSVLWATDSGNTIYF.

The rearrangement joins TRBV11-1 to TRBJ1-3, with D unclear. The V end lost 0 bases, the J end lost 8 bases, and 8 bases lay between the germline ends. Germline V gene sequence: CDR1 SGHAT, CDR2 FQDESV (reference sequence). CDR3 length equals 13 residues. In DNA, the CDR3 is TGTGCCAGCAGCTTAGCCTACGAAGACACCATATATTTT. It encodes CASSLAYEDTIYF.

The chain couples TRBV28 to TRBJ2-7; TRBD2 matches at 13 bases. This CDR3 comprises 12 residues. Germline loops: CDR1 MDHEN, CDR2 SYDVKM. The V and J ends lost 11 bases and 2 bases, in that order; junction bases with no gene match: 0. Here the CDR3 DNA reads TGTGCCGGGACTAGCGGGACCTACGAGCAGTACTTC. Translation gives CAGTSGTYEQYF.

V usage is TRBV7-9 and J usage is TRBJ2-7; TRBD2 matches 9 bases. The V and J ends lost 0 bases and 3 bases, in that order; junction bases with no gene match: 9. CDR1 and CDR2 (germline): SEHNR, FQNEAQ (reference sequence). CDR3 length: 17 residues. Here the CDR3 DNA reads TGTGCCAGCAGCTTAGCAGGGCTAGCGGGGTTACTCTACGAGCAGTACTTC. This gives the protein CASSLAGLAGLLYEQYF.

CDR3 coding DNA: TGTGCCAGCTCACGGGAGTTTAGCGGGGGCCTTTACGAGCAGTACTTC. Translation: CASSREFSGGLYEQYF. The chain recombines TRBV18 with TRBJ2-7; TRBD2 agrees at 9 bases. Germline CDR1 is KGHSH and CDR2 is LQKENI. J lost 4 bases, V lost 4 bases, and 11 bases had no gene match. The CDR3 consists of 16 residues.

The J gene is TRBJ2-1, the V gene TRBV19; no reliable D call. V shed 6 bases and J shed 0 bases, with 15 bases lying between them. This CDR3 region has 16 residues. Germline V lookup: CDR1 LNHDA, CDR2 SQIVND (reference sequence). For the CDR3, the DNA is TGTGCCAGTAGGGATTACGGCGGAAGCTCCTACAATGAGCAGTTCTTC. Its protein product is CASRDYGGSSYNEQFF.